This T cell receptor beta chain comes out of a study of blood T cell repertoires in COVID-19 (TCRdb year 2020). Study-wide context: Samples covering the acute and convalescent phases of COVID-19 were provided by collaborators in the United States, Italy and Spain. The dataset comprised deeply sampled blood TCRbeta repertoires from subjects exposed to, actively infected with, or recovered from COVID-19. The repertoires were released in a freely available public database meant as a resource for research on the immune response to SARS-CoV-2. The prospective study material was composed of cDNA or gDNA derived from T cells, B-cell-depleted T cells, or PBMCs. A de-identified subject ID, COVID-19 status, age in years and sex were almost always included in the sample metadata. Samples came from the ongoing ImmuneRACE study (first 160 participants) plus 1,254 subjects from 6 global collaborators. Where available, HLA class I and class II types were obtained from metadata supplied by the sample provider rather than from assay-based typing.

TCRbeta CDR3 regions were amplified from genomic DNA by means of the immunoSEQ Assay, a bias-controlled multiplex PCR. As for how the authors treated the data: Nucleated cell counts per sample were estimated from amplification of reference gene primers within the assay. To quantify the absolute abundance of each unique TCRbeta CDR3 rearrangement, sequence reads were collapsed and filtered. For each sample, productive Simpson clonality was calculated by taking the square root of Simpson's diversity index across productive rearrangements. Held by TCRdb, this immuneACCESS table contains in-frame sequences only and omits some clones. Under half of the omission traces to an unresolved V gene where checked; the cause of the rest is unknown. V, J and clone size were drawn from that table, and D and trimming were deduced from the DNA. Counted in this sample were tens of thousands of clones; about 91% of them appeared once. Jointly, the top ten make up around 2.3% of the sample.

Overall results and qualifications from the work: How much clinical and demographic metadata was included differed by source and by participant, and the metadata was provided uncurated.

As regards this clone: This receptor's antigen is unknown. Base qualities are missing; no much larger clone stands one base away.

Collaborating institutions collected whole blood in K2EDTA tubes following their own protocols. For TCRbeta analysis, collaborators shipped samples as frozen whole blood, isolated PBMCs, or DNA extracted from either of those sample types. The specimen sequenced was peripheral blood. This TCR was recovered from a man in his sixties with acute or convalescent COVID-19.

The DNA sequence reads TGTGCCAGCAGCCGTACAGTCTATAATTCACCCCTCCACTTT. The encoded protein is CASSRTVYNSPLHF. This chain is built from TRBV11-3 and TRBJ1-6, with the D segment identity uncertain. Measured from the cysteine to the phenylalanine, the CDR3 is 14 residues long. Only CDR3 DNA is held: 42 bases, read in frame from base 1. From the germline V gene, CDR1 is SGHNT and CDR2 is YENEEA. V is reduced by 5 bases and J by 3 bases, leaving a spacing of 8 bases between them.